The rows below give T cell receptor beta chains drawn from one sample of a study of blood T cell repertoires in COVID-19. The assay was immunoSEQ multiplex PCR, and TCRdb's table has in-frame clones only and misses some. This table holds over 85,000 clones, roughly 87% found once. The sequenced sample consisted of peripheral blood. Receptors originate from a man aged 50 to 60 with active COVID-19. Both conserved end residues are part of each CDR3. D genes are given only for firm matches. The listing skips clone size in some rows; elsewhere it reads once, few, many or a size class.

abundance,v_gene,j_gene,len,d_gene,CDR3nt,CDR3aa
NA,TRBV6-2/TRBV6-3,TRBJ1-5,14,NA,TGTGCCAGCAGTTACCTAGGTAGCAATCAGCCCCAGCATTTT,CASSYLGSNQPQHF
NA,TRBV18,TRBJ1-1,14,NA,TGTGCCAGCTCACCACCGCTAGGCTCTACGGAAGCTTTCTTT,CASSPPLGSTEAFF
NA,TRBV19,TRBJ1-6,14,NA,TGTGCCAGTAGTATAACTGTGGATAATTCACCCCTCCACTTT,CASSITVDNSPLHF
few,TRBV3-1/TRBV3-2,TRBJ2-2,15,NA,TGTGCCAGCAGCCCGCGGGACAGGAACACCGGGGAGCTGTTTTTT,CASSPRDRNTGELFF
NA,TRBV5-5,TRBJ2-7,14,TRBD2,TGTGCCTCAAAGGACGGGAGGGGAGAATACGAGCAGTACTTC,CASKDGRGEYEQYF
NA,TRBV24-1,TRBJ2-3,14,NA,TGTGCCACCAGTGACCCCCGAGGCACAGATACGCAGTATTTT,CATSDPRGTDTQYF
NA,TRBV7-8,TRBJ2-6,15,TRBD1,TGTGCCAGCAGCAAACAGGGGGCTGGGGCCAACGTCCTGACTTTC,CASSKQGAGANVLTF
NA,TRBV5-4,TRBJ1-3,16,TRBD1,TGTGCCAGCAGCCCCCAGGGGGTATCAATAGGAAACACCATATATTTT,CASSPQGVSIGNTIYF
NA,TRBV7-9,TRBJ1-2,15,TRBD1,TGTGCCAGCAGCTTAGGGGGGACAGGGAGATCAGGCTACACCTTC,CASSLGGTGRSGYTF
NA,TRBV6-1,TRBJ1-5,14,NA,TGTGCCAGCAGTGACAACTATAGCAATCAGCCCCAGCATTTT,CASSDNYSNQPQHF
NA,TRBV5-4,TRBJ1-2,13,NA,TGTGCCAGCAGCTTGGGTAGGGGCTATGGCTACACCTTC,CASSLGRGYGYTF
NA,TRBV2,TRBJ1-5,15,TRBD1,TGTGCCAGCAGTGTGGGACAGGGTAGCAATCAGCCCCAGCATTTT,CASSVGQGSNQPQHF
NA,TRBV11-2,TRBJ1-2,15,NA,TGTGCCAGCAGCTTACCTGGGGGGGCTAACTATGGCTACACCTTC,CASSLPGGANYGYTF
NA,TRBV7-2,TRBJ2-3,14,NA,TGTGCCAGCAGCTTAGCGGGGCCCCCAGATACGCAGTATTTT,CASSLAGPPDTQYF
NA,TRBV7-9,TRBJ2-5,18,TRBD1,TGTGCCAGCAGCCCCAGGGACAGGGGGCTTTGGGGTACGGAGACCCAGTACTTC,CASSPRDRGLWGTETQYF
NA,TRBV15,TRBJ2-7,17,TRBD2,TGTGCCACCAGCAGAGGGGGACGGACTAGCGGGGCCAACGAGCAGTACTTC,CATSRGGRTSGANEQYF
NA,TRBV7-2,TRBJ1-1,15,TRBD1,TGTGCCAGCAGCCCACAGGGGAATTTGAACACTGAAGCTTTCTTT,CASSPQGNLNTEAFF
NA,TRBV6-1,TRBJ2-3,15,TRBD1,TGTGCCAGCAGTGAAAGGGTGCCAGGGGGAGATACGCAGTATTTT,CASSERVPGGDTQYF
NA,TRBV9,TRBJ1-1,15,NA,TGTGCCAGCAGCCCCAGAGGGGGGGGGCACACTGAAGCTTTCTTT,CASSPRGGGHTEAFF
NA,TRBV5-6,TRBJ2-7,15,TRBD2,TGTGCCAGCAGCTTGAGGGTGCGGGGGGCGTACGAGCAGTACTTC,CASSLRVRGAYEQYF
NA,TRBV19,TRBJ2-5,15,TRBD2,TGTGCCAGTGATAATAGCGGGGGGGCTATGGAGACCCAGTACTTC,CASDNSGGAMETQYF
NA,TRBV9,TRBJ1-5,15,NA,TGTGCCAGCAGCGTAGATGGGACAAGAAATCAGCCCCAGCATTTT,CASSVDGTRNQPQHF
NA,TRBV25-1,TRBJ2-2,14,NA,TGTGCCAGCAGTGAAACCCGCCCGGCCGGGGAGCTGTTTTTT,CASSETRPAGELFF
NA,TRBV27,TRBJ2-1,12,NA,TGTGCCAGCTATAAGGAGTGGGATGAGCAGTTCTTC,CASYKEWDEQFF
NA,TRBV11-2,TRBJ1-1,13,NA,TGTGCCAGCAGCTTAGATCGGGGAGTGGAAGCTTTCTTT,CASSLDRGVEAFF
NA,TRBV19,TRBJ1-6,13,NA,TGTGCCAGTAGGAAGCAGCAGGATTCACCCCTCCACTTT,CASRKQQDSPLHF
NA,TRBV4-1,TRBJ2-1,14,TRBD2,TGCGCCAGCAGGCCGGCGGGGGTTCGCCCTGAGCAGTTCTTC,CASRPAGVRPEQFF
NA,TRBV5-6,TRBJ2-2,13,NA,TGTGCCAGCAGCTATCGGTGGACCGGGGAGCTGTTTTTT,CASSYRWTGELFF
NA,TRBV19,TRBJ2-7,14,NA,TGTGCCAGTAGTCCCGGACCGGGCCGGGGAGAGCAGTACTTC,CASSPGPGRGEQYF
NA,TRBV18,TRBJ1-2,14,NA,TGTGCCAGCTCACCGATGATCACCGGCTATGGCTACACCTTC,CASSPMITGYGYTF
NA,TRBV4-3,TRBJ2-1,15,TRBD1,TGCGCCAGCAGCCAACTTGGACAGGGAGGCAATGAGCAGTTCTTC,CASSQLGQGGNEQFF